This entry concerns a single T cell receptor beta chain. Its antigen remains unidentified. V was clipped by 2 bases and J by 9 bases, with 5 bases between them. The CDR3 consists of 11 residues. Germline V gives CDR1 SEHNR, CDR2 FQNEAQ (reference sequence). The source of the sample is a study of blood T cells in healthy people across ages. Sample-barcoded 5' priming and a J-beta primer mix drove a second PCR of about 6 to 12 cycles. TCRdb re-called the 5' RACE reads through MiXCR, storing one row per CDR3 protein. The data contain around 1.5 million distinct CDR3 sequences, approximately 63% of them singletons. The study's findings and limits: Higher diversity and more naive CD4+ cells were features of long-lived donors, compared to aged donors. Older individuals had lower TCR beta diversity per million T cells (the decline was roughly linear).

Source material: blood. The chain combines TRBV7-9 with TRBJ2-1; no definite D call. The clonotype originates from a man in his late teens or twenties in good health. The CDR3 sequence: CASSLKGEQFF. The CDR3 bases are TGTGCCAGCAGCTTAAAGGGTGAGCAGTTCTTC.